This TCR beta chain is from a study of blood T cell repertoires in COVID-19. Turning to the study itself: Samples came from the United States, Italy and Spain, spanning acute and convalescent COVID-19. PBMCs, B-cell-depleted T cells, or T cells were the source of the cDNA or gDNA that made up the material.

Some clones are missing from TCRdb's copy, which holds only in-frame ones; the method was immunoSEQ multiplex PCR. The sample has 150,000 to 250,000 clones, around 90% seen once; the top ten hold more than 2%. This CDR3 has 16 residues. Between the trimmed V and J ends, which lost 4 bases and 3 bases, there was a span of 18 bases. Germline assignment: CDR1 SNHLY and CDR2 FYNNEI. Individuals aged about 18 to 100 years were recruited from 24 US areas. The material sequenced was PBMCs or T cells enriched from blood (not recorded which). The source of this sequence is a woman under 40 who had recovered from COVID-19. This sequence joins TRBV2 and TRBJ1-1, with D maybe TRBD1 (5 bases). CDR3 DNA: TGTGCCAGCAGTGGTTCCAGGGAAGACCGGGACACTGAAGCTTTCTTT. This gives the protein CASSGSREDRDTEAFF.